A selection of T cell receptor beta chains follows, all from one sample in a study of T cells after yellow fever vaccination. TCRdb processed the 5' RACE reads anew with MiXCR; each CDR3 protein has one entry. The sample consists of hundreds of thousands of distinct CDR3 sequences, 3.6% of them appearing once. The material was PBMCs, obtained on the day of the yellow fever booster vaccination. These receptors originate from a young man who received the YFV17D yellow fever vaccine. Each CDR3 is given with its conserved first and last residue. The order of the fields is CDR3 length, J gene, clone size, D gene, V gene, CDR3 protein, CDR3 DNA. D genes are given only for firm matches. Expanded clones are given a class, and other clones once, few, many or no size at all.

>12|TRBJ2-1|many|.|TRBV6-5
CASHGPVNEQFF
TGTGCCAGCCACGGGCCGGTCAATGAGCAGTTCTTC
>15|TRBJ2-1|many|TRBD1|TRBV7-9
CASSGPGQGRNEQFF
TGTGCCAGCAGCGGACCGGGACAGGGTCGAAATGAGCAGTTCTTC
>14|TRBJ1-1|many|.|TRBV15
CATSRDRGRAEAFF
TGTGCCACCAGCAGAGATCGGGGTCGCGCTGAAGCTTTCTTT
>14|TRBJ2-1|many|.|TRBV6-4
CASRTGAGSNEQFF
TGTGCCAGCAGAACCGGGGCCGGCAGTAATGAGCAGTTCTTC
>14|TRBJ2-1|many|TRBD2|TRBV19
CASSRSGEWYEQFF
TGTGCCAGTAGTCGAAGCGGGGAGTGGTATGAGCAGTTCTTC
>15|TRBJ2-4|many|TRBD1|TRBV7-2
CASSLRGQGGNIQYF
TGTGCCAGCAGCTTAAGAGGACAGGGAGGAAACATTCAGTACTTC
>15|TRBJ1-2|.|TRBD1|TRBV7-2
CASSWTWTGDDGYTF
TGTGCCAGCAGCTGGACCTGGACAGGGGATGATGGCTACACCTTC
>15|TRBJ2-1|few|TRBD2|TRBV5-1
CASSLVRLAYNEQFF
TGCGCCAGCAGCTTGGTGAGACTAGCTTACAATGAGCAGTTCTTC
>16|TRBJ2-3|many|.|TRBV27
CASSLSDSEFADTQYF
TGTGCCAGCAGTTTATCTGACTCAGAGTTCGCAGATACGCAGTATTTT
>13|TRBJ1-1|many|TRBD1|TRBV2
CASSWDRNTEAFF
TGTGCCAGCAGTTGGGACAGAAACACTGAAGCTTTCTTT
>13|TRBJ2-1|many|TRBD1|TRBV12-3/TRBV12-4
CASTLDRVNEQFF
TGTGCCAGCACCCTGGACAGGGTCAATGAGCAGTTCTTC
>14|TRBJ2-3|.|TRBD1|TRBV5-4
CASSSRQGEDTQYF
TGTGCCAGCAGCTCCCGACAGGGGGAAGATACGCAGTATTTT
>19|TRBJ2-1|many|TRBD2|TRBV3-1
CASSSRSRGTSGTKNEQFF
TGTGCCAGCAGCTCAAGATCGAGAGGAACGTCCGGGACTAAGAATGAGCAGTTCTTC
>14|TRBJ1-1|many|.|TRBV20-1
CSARRGTGTMEAFF
TGCAGTGCTCGGCGGGGTACGGGGACCATGGAAGCTTTCTTT
>14|TRBJ2-3|many|TRBD2|TRBV29-1
CSVIAGGPGDTQYF
TGCAGCGTAATAGCGGGGGGGCCGGGAGATACGCAGTATTTT
>13|TRBJ2-7|many|.|TRBV6-5
CASSSPTGLGQYF
TGTGCCAGCAGTTCTCCGACAGGTTTGGGGCAGTACTTC
>15|TRBJ2-1|many|TRBD2|TRBV11-2
CASSPLAGDHNEQFF
TGTGCCAGCAGCCCTTTAGCGGGGGACCACAATGAGCAGTTCTTC
>17|TRBJ1-5|many|.|TRBV5-1
CASSLEWDPRSTQPQHF
TGCGCCAGCAGCTTGGAGTGGGACCCCCGATCCACTCAGCCCCAGCATTTT
>13|TRBJ1-6|many|.|TRBV6-2/TRBV6-3
CASSGYLGVTLHF
TGTGCCAGCAGTGGGTACTTGGGCGTTACCCTCCACTTT
>13|TRBJ1-2|.|.|TRBV5-4
CASSLKWVPGYTF
TGTGCCAGCAGCTTAAAATGGGTTCCGGGCTACACCTTC
>11|TRBJ2-3|.|.|TRBV7-9
CASSNGDTQYF
TGTGCCAGCAGCAATGGGGATACGCAGTATTTT
>14|TRBJ1-4|few|.|TRBV7-2
CASSLLGVGEKLFF
TGTGCCAGCAGCTTATTGGGGGTAGGGGAAAAACTGTTTTTT
>16|TRBJ2-3|few|.|TRBV3-1
CASSHRVLVRTDTQYF
TGTGCCAGCAGCCACAGGGTACTCGTGCGCACAGATACGCAGTATTTT
>16|TRBJ2-3|many|TRBD2|TRBV6-1
CASSVLAGASTDTQYF
TGTGCCAGCAGTGTCCTAGCGGGGGCCAGCACAGATACGCAGTATTTT
>16|TRBJ1-2|few|.|TRBV19
CASSILFLGSNYGYTF
TGTGCCAGTAGTATACTTTTTTTGGGCTCTAACTATGGCTACACCTTC
>16|TRBJ2-3|many|TRBD2|TRBV9
CASSTYSGAGTDTQYF
TGTGCCAGCAGCACCTATAGCGGGGCGGGGACAGATACGCAGTATTTT
>14|TRBJ2-3|many|.|TRBV11-2
CASSSGGPGPTQYF
TGTGCCAGCAGTTCCGGGGGGCCGGGTCCTACGCAGTATTTT
>13|TRBJ1-5|.|.|TRBV9
CASSVWDGQPQHF
TGTGCCAGCAGCGTCTGGGATGGGCAGCCCCAGCATTTT
>15|TRBJ1-1|few|.|TRBV6-5
CASRHRSRTNTEAFF
TGTGCCAGCCGTCACCGGTCTCGAACGAACACTGAAGCTTTCTTT
>16|TRBJ2-4|few|.|TRBV20-1
CSATDPSSTAKNIQYF
TGCAGTGCTACCGACCCCTCTTCCACGGCCAAAAACATTCAGTACTTC
>16|TRBJ2-2|many|TRBD1|TRBV7-3
CASSLAPGQGTGELFF
TGTGCCAGCAGCTTAGCCCCCGGACAGGGAACCGGGGAGCTGTTTTTT
>14|TRBJ2-4|many|.|TRBV7-2
CASSLSQGGNIQYF
TGTGCCAGCAGCTTAAGCCAGGGCGGAAACATTCAGTACTTC
>15|TRBJ1-6|.|.|TRBV12-3/TRBV12-4
CASSYDTLYNSPLHF
TGTGCCAGCAGCTACGACACGTTGTATAATTCACCCCTCCACTTT
>14|TRBJ1-1|few|.|TRBV7-9
CASSLAGSARTAFF
TGTGCCAGCAGCTTAGCGGGGTCGGCCCGGACAGCTTTCTTT
>13|TRBJ2-7|many|.|TRBV25-1
CASSRATAFEQYF
TGTGCCAGCAGTCGGGCGACAGCTTTCGAGCAGTACTTC
>12|TRBJ1-3|many|.|TRBV7-2
CASSDVLGGKYF
TGTGCCAGCAGCGACGTTCTGGGAGGGAAATATTTT
>17|TRBJ1-2|.|TRBD1|TRBV7-6
CASSLGTGWDVGYGYTF
TGTGCCAGCAGCTTAGGGACAGGGTGGGATGTCGGCTATGGCTACACCTTC
>14|TRBJ2-2|many|TRBD2|TRBV10-3
CATGGAIVTGELFF
TGTGCCACGGGGGGGGCGATAGTCACCGGGGAGCTGTTTTTT
>15|TRBJ1-5|.|TRBD1|TRBV12-3/TRBV12-4
CASSLTGQGVQPQHF
TGTGCCAGCAGTTTAACGGGACAGGGGGTCCAGCCCCAGCATTTT
>15|TRBJ2-6|few|TRBD2|TRBV15
CATNPREAGANVLTF
TGTGCCACCAACCCCCGGGAGGCTGGGGCCAACGTCCTGACTTTC